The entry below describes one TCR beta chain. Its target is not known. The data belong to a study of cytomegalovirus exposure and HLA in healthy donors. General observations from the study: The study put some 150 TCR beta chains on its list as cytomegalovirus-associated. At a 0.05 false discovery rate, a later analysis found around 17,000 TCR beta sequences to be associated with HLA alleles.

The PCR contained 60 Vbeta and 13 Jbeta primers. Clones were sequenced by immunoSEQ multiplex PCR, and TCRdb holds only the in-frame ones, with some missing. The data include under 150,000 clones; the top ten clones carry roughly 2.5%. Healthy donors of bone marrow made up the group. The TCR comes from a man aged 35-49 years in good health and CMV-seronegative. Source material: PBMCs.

CDR3 residues: CASSPQTGTYEQYF. The DNA of the CDR3 is TGTGCCAGCAGCCCTCAGACCGGGACCTACGAGCAGTACTTC. This chain links TRBV9 with TRBJ2-7, with D perhaps matching TRBD2 (5 bases). Trimming shortened V by 4 bases and J by 2 bases, and 13 bases separated the two germline ends. The CDR3 totals 14 residues. The V gene's germline CDR1 is SGDLS and CDR2 YYNGEE.